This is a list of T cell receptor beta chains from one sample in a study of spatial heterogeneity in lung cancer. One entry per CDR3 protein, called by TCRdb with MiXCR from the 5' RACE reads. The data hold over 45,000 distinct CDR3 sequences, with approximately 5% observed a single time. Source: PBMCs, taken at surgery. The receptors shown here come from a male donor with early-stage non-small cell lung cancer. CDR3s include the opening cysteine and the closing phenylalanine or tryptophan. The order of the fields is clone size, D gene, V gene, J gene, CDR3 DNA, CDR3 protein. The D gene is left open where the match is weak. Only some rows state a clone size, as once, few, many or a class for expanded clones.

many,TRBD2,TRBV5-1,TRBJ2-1,TGCGCCAGCAGCCGTGAGACTAGCGGGAGTTGGAATGAGCAGTTCTTC,CASSRETSGSWNEQFF
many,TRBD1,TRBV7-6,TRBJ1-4,TGTGCCAGCACTCTCGGAGGGACAGGATATGAAAAACTGTTTTTT,CASTLGGTGYEKLFF
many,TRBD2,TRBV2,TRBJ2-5,TGTGCCAGCAGTGAAGGGCTAGCGGGGAGTGGAGAGACCCAGTACTTC,CASSEGLAGSGETQYF
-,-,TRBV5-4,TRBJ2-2,TGTGCCAGCAGCTGGAAGAGGGGGGCGGACACCGGGGAGCTGTTTTTT,CASSWKRGADTGELFF
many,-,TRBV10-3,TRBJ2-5,TGTGCCATCAGTGAGTCGATTACTCCCGTGGAGACCCAGTACTTC,CAISESITPVETQYF
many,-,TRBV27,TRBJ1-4,TGTGCCAGCCTCCTTCCGGAACTGTTTTTT,CASLLPELFF
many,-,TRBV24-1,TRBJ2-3,TGTGCCACCACGAGACCCAGAAACACAGATACGCAGTATTTT,CATTRPRNTDTQYF
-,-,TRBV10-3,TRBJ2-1,TGTGCCATCAGGTGGGAGGGGGGTGAGCAGTTCTTC,CAIRWEGGEQFF
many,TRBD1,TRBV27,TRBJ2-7,TGTGCCAGCAGTCTATTCCGGGGACAGGGGGTAGGCGAGCAGTACTTC,CASSLFRGQGVGEQYF
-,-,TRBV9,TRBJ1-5,TGTGCCAGCAGCGCTTCCCTTGGTCAGCCCCAGCATTTT,CASSASLGQPQHF
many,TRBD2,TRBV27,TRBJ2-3,TGTGCCAGCAGTTTATCAACCGGGACTAGCGCAGATACGCAGTATTTT,CASSLSTGTSADTQYF
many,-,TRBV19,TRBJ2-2,TGTGCCAGTAGTAGTCTGTGGGGGTCGAACACCGGGGAGCTGTTTTTT,CASSSLWGSNTGELFF
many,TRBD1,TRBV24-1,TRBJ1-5,TGTGCCACCAGTGAGGGACAGGGAGTCAATCAGCCCCAGCATTTT,CATSEGQGVNQPQHF
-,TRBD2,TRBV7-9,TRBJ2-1,TGTGCCAGCCGACCCAGGACTAGCGGGAGAGGTGAGCAGTTCTTC,CASRPRTSGRGEQFF
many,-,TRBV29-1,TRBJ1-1,TGCAGCGTTGTAAGGAAGAACACTGAAGCTTTCTTT,CSVVRKNTEAFF
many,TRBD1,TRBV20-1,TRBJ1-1,TGCAGTGCTGGGGACAGGGTGAACACTGAAGCTTTCTTT,CSAGDRVNTEAFF